These 29 T cell receptor beta chains originate from one sample sequenced in a study of blood T cells in healthy people across ages. Primed by a sample-barcoded 5' primer and a J-beta primer mix, a second PCR proceeded for roughly 7 to 11 cycles. TCRdb independently ran MiXCR on the 5' RACE reads; one entry per CDR3 protein. The sample lists hundreds of thousands of distinct CDR3 sequences; 25% were seen once. These data were likewise used in another study, on T cells of mothers and their children.

Sequencing used blood. These receptors all come from a boy younger than 18 in good health.

The V call is TRBV14, the J call TRBJ1-4; D is unclear. The V gene's germline CDR1 is SGHDN and CDR2 FVKESK. The CDR3 is 14 residues long. V lost 4 bases and J 0 bases, leaving 6 bases between the germline ends. This CDR3 reads CASSRLATNEKLFF. In DNA, the CDR3 is TGTGCCAGCAGCCGACTTGCAACTAATGAAAAACTGTTTTTT.

CDR3 coding DNA: TGCGCCAGCAGCTCCGGGACTTTTTTAGGTGGAGATACGCAGTATTTT. Translation: CASSSGTFLGGDTQYF. This rearrangement joins TRBV5-1 to TRBJ2-3; possibly TRBD2 for D (6 bases). Germline CDR1 is SGHRS and CDR2 is YFSETQ. The CDR3 spans 16 residues. Trimming removed 3 bases at V and 5 bases at J, with 19 bases between.

This sequence joins TRBV7-8 and TRBJ2-2; TRBD2 agrees at 10 bases. Germline V lookup: CDR1 SGHVS, CDR2 FQNEAQ. The length of the CDR3 is 16 residues. The V and J ends lost 4 bases and 5 bases, in that order; junction bases with no gene match: 7. The CDR3 DNA is TGTGCCAGCAGCTACCAGCGGGGGGGCGTGACCGGGGAGCTGTTTTTT. Residues: CASSYQRGGVTGELFF.

V gene TRBV10-2 combines with J gene TRBJ1-2; D perhaps matches TRBD1 (5 bases). Germline CDR1 reads WSHSY; CDR2 reads SAAADI. There are 12 residues in the CDR3. Trimming shortened V by 8 bases and J by 4 bases, and 11 bases separated the two germline ends. The CDR3 here is CASGLGGYGYTF. The CDR3 DNA is TGCGCCAGCGGTCTGGGGGGCTATGGCTACACCTTC.

This CDR3 reads CASSPGGGWVQTQYF. For the CDR3, the DNA is TGTGCCAGCAGCCCCGGGGGGGGCTGGGTACAGACCCAGTACTTC. V usage is TRBV28 and J usage is TRBJ2-5, with TRBD2 identical over 8 bases. Trimming removed 6 bases from V and 6 bases from J; junction bases left unmatched: 12. Germline values: CDR1 MDHEN, CDR2 SYDVKM. The CDR3 runs 15 residues.

This clonotype was recorded a few times. This rearrangement joins TRBV7-6 to TRBJ2-5, with TRBD2 matching over 8 bases. The CDR3 extends over 15 amino acids. The germline V gene encodes CDR1 SGHVS and CDR2 FNYEAQ. The trim removed 1 base at V and 4 bases at J, leaving 5 bases unmatched. Here the CDR3 DNA reads TGTGCCAGCAGCTTAGTTTCTAGCGGGCCAGAGACCCAGTACTTC. It yields the protein CASSLVSSGPETQYF.

This clonotype was counted only a few times. This sequence joins TRBV7-9 and TRBJ2-3; D not certain. V gave up 2 bases and J gave up 5 bases, with 17 bases separating them. Germline CDR1 and CDR2: SEHNR and FQNEAQ (reference sequence). This CDR3 contains 16 residues. CDR3 in amino acids: CASSLIQPSVVDTQYF. The CDR3 DNA sequence: TGTGCCAGCAGCTTAATCCAACCTTCCGTAGTAGATACGCAGTATTTT.

This clonotype showed up many times. The junction departs from the called germline gene at one end, perhaps through a read error. The V gene is TRBV5-1, the J gene TRBJ2-1; 12 bases align to TRBD2. The germline CDR1 and CDR2 sequences are SGHRS and YFSETQ. The length of the CDR3 is 15 residues. The CDR3, as DNA: TGTGCCAGCAGCTTAACTAGCGGGAGGTACAATGAGCAGTTCTTC. Its translation is CASSLTSGRYNEQFF.

J is TRBJ2-1 and V is TRBV20-1, with TRBD2 identical over 12 bases. J was trimmed by 7 bases and V by 0 bases; bases with no gene match: 10. This CDR3 comprises 17 residues. Germline V gives CDR1 DFQATT, CDR2 SNEGSKA (reference sequence). CDR3 bases: TGCAGTGCTAGAGATCAGACTAGCGGGAGACTGGGGAATGAGCAGTTCTTC. Its protein is CSARDQTSGRLGNEQFF.

The chain is built from TRBV5-1 and TRBJ2-1; 7 bases match TRBD1. Germline V lookup: CDR1 SGHRS, CDR2 YFSETQ. V shed 0 bases and J 2 bases; nucleotides not matched to a gene: 5. The CDR3 is 16 amino acids. The chain's CDR3 is CASSLEGGLPYNEQFF. DNA of the CDR3: TGCGCCAGCAGCTTGGAAGGGGGCCTCCCCTACAATGAGCAGTTCTTC.

This clonotype has a handful of counts. The J gene is TRBJ1-2, the V gene TRBV4-3; possibly TRBD1 for D (5 bases). The CDR3 contains 15 residues. The germline CDR1 and CDR2 sequences are LGHNA and YSLEER. Deletions cut 3 bases from V and 6 bases from J, with 17 bases between. Here the CDR3 DNA reads TGCGCCAGCAGCCAGTCTTCGGGAGGGGCACATGGCTACACCTTC. Protein product: CASSQSSGGAHGYTF.

The chain uses TRBV24-1 and TRBJ2-3, with TRBD2 matching over 14 bases. V was pared by 4 bases and J by 5 bases, with 7 bases of the junction left unmatched. The germline gives CDR1 KGHDR, CDR2 SFDVKD. This CDR3 has 17 amino acids. CDR3 region: CATSDSGLAGAGDTQYF. Written as DNA, the CDR3 is TGTGCCACCAGTGACTCGGGACTAGCGGGAGCGGGAGATACGCAGTATTTT.

This clonotype was seen once. A read error may account for a junction end that differs from germline. V usage is TRBV9 and J usage is TRBJ2-1, with D perhaps matching TRBD1 or TRBD2 (6 bases each). Germline CDR1 is SGDLS and CDR2 is YYNGEE. The CDR3 has 15 amino acids. The CDR3 spells CAGSVGGGSYNEQFF. In DNA, the CDR3 is TGTGCCGGCAGCGTAGGAGGGGGGTCCTACAATGAGCAGTTCTTC.

The CDR3 protein is CASSVHQNTEAFF. Here the CDR3 DNA reads TGTGCCAGCAGCGTGCATCAGAACACTGAAGCTTTCTTT. The chain carries TRBV9 and TRBJ1-1; no firm D call. The CDR3 has 13 amino acids. Germline CDR1 and CDR2: SGDLS and YYNGEE. V lost 2 bases and J lost 1, with 6 bases in between. Drawing the rest from reference TRBV9 and TRBJ1-1, the complete variable domain is DSGVTQTPKHLITATGQRVTLRCSPRSGDLSVYWYQQSLDQGLQFLIQYYNGEERAKGNILERFSAQQFPDLHSELNLSSLELGDSALYFCASSVHQNTEAFFGQGTRLTVV.

This chain joins TRBV28 and TRBJ2-1; possibly TRBD2 for D (6 bases). The CDR3 covers 15 residues. From germline, CDR1 is MDHEN and CDR2 SYDVKM. V was pared by 3 bases and J by 10 bases, with 19 bases between. CDR3 nucleotides: TGTGCCAGCAGTTTTATCGAGAGTGGCGGGACCGAGCAGTTCTTC. Translating it yields CASSFIESGGTEQFF.

The V gene is TRBV29-1, the J gene TRBJ2-3; D not certain. Trimming shortened V by 3 bases and J by 0 bases, and 13 bases separated the two germline ends. Germline V CDR1 and CDR2: SQVTM, ANQGSEA. This CDR3 is built from 15 residues. CDR3 sequence (DNA): TGCAGCGTTGATGCTCAGCCCCTTAGCACAGATACGCAGTATTTT. The encoded protein is CSVDAQPLSTDTQYF.

The gene calls are TRBV5-4 and TRBJ2-2, with D tentatively TRBD1 or TRBD2 (6 bases each). Germline CDR1 reads SGHNT; CDR2 reads YYREEE (reference sequence). The CDR3 totals 14 residues. V gave up 5 bases and J gave up 3 bases, with 11 bases separating them. CDR3 nucleotides: TGTGCCAGCAGTGCGGGACAAGACACCGGGGAGCTGTTTTTT. Translating it yields CASSAGQDTGELFF.

Concerning this clonotype itself: The germline gene is not matched at one end of the junction; a read error may be the cause. V and J are TRBV7-3 and TRBJ1-1; TRBD1 might be the D (5 bases). Germline lookup yields CDR1 SGHTA and CDR2 FQGTGA. The length of the CDR3 is 14 residues. CDR3 sequence: CTSSFAGIGTEAFF. In DNA form, the CDR3 reads TGTACCAGCAGCTTTGCAGGGATCGGCACTGAAGCTTTCTTT.

The V gene is TRBV4-2, the J gene TRBJ2-7; 7 bases map to TRBD2. The CDR3 is made up of 14 amino acids. Germline V gene data show CDR1 as LGHNA and CDR2 as YNFKEQ. Losses at the gene ends were 0 bases for V and 7 bases for J; bases not matched to a gene: 6. The CDR3 protein is CASSQDLPGGEQYF. CDR3 nucleotide sequence: TGTGCCAGCAGCCAAGATCTACCGGGGGGTGAGCAGTACTTC.

The CDR3 region has the DNA TGTGCCAGCAGTTACCAGGGGACAGGTGGGGGGACCCAGTACTTC. Its translation is CASSYQGTGGGTQYF. The chain joins TRBV6-5 to TRBJ2-5, with 8 bases aligning to TRBD1. The germline CDR1 and CDR2 sequences are MNHEY and SVGAGI. The length of the CDR3 is 15 residues. J lost 7 bases, V lost 2 bases, and 9 bases had no gene match.

The rearrangement links TRBV4-1 to TRBJ2-5, with 11 nucleotides matching TRBD1. The DNA end is more similar to TRBJ2-7, so the J call may be wrong. The CDR3 totals 14 residues. Germline V CDR1 and CDR2: MGHRA, YSYEKL. The CDR3 reads CASSPGQGAPEQYF. The CDR3 region has the DNA TGCGCCAGCAGCCCCGGACAGGGGGCCCCCGAGCAGTACTTC.

There are a few counts of this clonotype. The chain uses TRBV20-1 and TRBJ2-1; D remains unclear. Trimming removed 0 bases from V and 5 bases from J, with 11 bases in between. The CDR3 spans 14 residues. Germline V gives CDR1 DFQATT, CDR2 SNEGSKA (reference sequence). The CDR3 coding sequence is TGCAGTGCTAGAGATCTGGAAGTACACAATGAGCAGTTCTTC. Translating it yields CSARDLEVHNEQFF.

This clonotype was seen a few times. This chain joins TRBV5-1 and TRBJ1-1, with D tentatively TRBD1 (6 bases). CDR3 length: 13 residues. V shed 5 bases and J shed 3 bases, with 11 bases lying between them. Germline lookup yields CDR1 SGHRS and CDR2 YFSETQ. The CDR3 here is CASRWDKDTEAFF. The CDR3 DNA reads TGCGCCAGCAGGTGGGACAAAGACACTGAAGCTTTCTTT.

The sample holds a few counts of this clonotype. The rearrangement links TRBV7-2 to TRBJ2-1, with 9 positions matching TRBD1. This CDR3 has 13 amino acids. Germline V CDR1 and CDR2: SGHTA, FQGNSA. The CDR3 DNA follows: TGTGCTGCCGGGACAGGGCGCAACAATGAGCAGTTCTTC. Its protein is CAAGTGRNNEQFF.

This clonotype has only a few counts. The chain combines TRBV5-4 with TRBJ2-1, with D possibly being TRBD1 or TRBD2 (5 bases each). CDR3 length: 17 residues. Trimming took 0 bases from V and 0 from J, leaving 13 bases between them. Germline CDR1 reads SGHNT; CDR2 reads YYREEE (reference sequence). The CDR3 spells CASSLVGDPRSYNEQFF. In DNA form, the CDR3 reads TGTGCCAGCAGCTTGGTTGGGGACCCGCGCTCCTACAATGAGCAGTTCTTC.

This sequence joins TRBV11-2 and TRBJ2-3; TRBD2 matches at 8 bases. The CDR3 spans 14 residues. V shed 5 bases and J 4 bases; nucleotides not matched to a gene: 5. CDR1 and CDR2 from the germline V gene are SGHAT and FQNNGV. CDR3 in DNA: TGTGCCAGCAGCCCCAGACTAGCGCCAGATACGCAGTATTTT. Amino acids: CASSPRLAPDTQYF.

This clonotype has just a few counts. The V and J genes are TRBV13 and TRBJ2-5; 7 bases line up with TRBD2. CDR1 PRHDT and CDR2 FYEKMQ come from the germline V gene (reference sequence). V trimming: 7 bases; J trimming: 3 bases; junction bases outside the gene matches: 11. The CDR3 has 15 residues. The CDR3 DNA follows: TGTGCCAGCAACGGGGGGACGGACCCTAAAGAGACCCAGTACTTC. It specifies CASNGGTDPKETQYF.

The rearrangement links TRBV3-1 to TRBJ2-3; tentatively, D is TRBD1 (6 bases). The CDR3 is made up of 14 amino acids. V dropped 2 bases and J dropped 3 bases, with 9 bases sitting between them. CDR1 is LGHDT, CDR2 YNNKEL, per germline (reference sequence). The CDR3 DNA reads as TGTGCCAGCAGCCAATACAGGGAAACAGATACGCAGTATTTT. This encodes CASSQYRETDTQYF.

This chain joins TRBV28 and TRBJ1-4, with D perhaps matching TRBD1 (5 bases). CDR3 length: 16 amino acids. Germline V gene lookup returns CDR1 MDHEN and CDR2 SYDVKM. V was trimmed by 1 base and J by 5 bases, leaving 14 bases between them. DNA for the CDR3: TGTGCCAGCAGTTTATATACAGACAGCGAAAATGAAAAACTGTTTTTT. Translation: CASSLYTDSENEKLFF.